This T cell receptor beta chain came from a study of primary melanoma T cells and metastatic recurrence. Each patient's primary melanoma had been removed surgically, with risk of metastatic recurrence. This CDR3 spans 12 amino acids. Generated by immunoSEQ multiplex PCR, the TCRdb table keeps only in-frame clones and is missing some. The sample contains around 300 clones, approximately 80% of which appear only once. The receptor's source is a human donor with melanoma. The sequenced sample consisted of melanoma tumor tissue. This chain links TRBV1 with TRBJ2-3. TRBV1 is designated a pseudogene. The CDR3 sequence: CASSQGQDTQYF. The CDR3 coding sequence is TGCGCCAGCAGCCAAGGCCAAGATACGCAGTATTTT.